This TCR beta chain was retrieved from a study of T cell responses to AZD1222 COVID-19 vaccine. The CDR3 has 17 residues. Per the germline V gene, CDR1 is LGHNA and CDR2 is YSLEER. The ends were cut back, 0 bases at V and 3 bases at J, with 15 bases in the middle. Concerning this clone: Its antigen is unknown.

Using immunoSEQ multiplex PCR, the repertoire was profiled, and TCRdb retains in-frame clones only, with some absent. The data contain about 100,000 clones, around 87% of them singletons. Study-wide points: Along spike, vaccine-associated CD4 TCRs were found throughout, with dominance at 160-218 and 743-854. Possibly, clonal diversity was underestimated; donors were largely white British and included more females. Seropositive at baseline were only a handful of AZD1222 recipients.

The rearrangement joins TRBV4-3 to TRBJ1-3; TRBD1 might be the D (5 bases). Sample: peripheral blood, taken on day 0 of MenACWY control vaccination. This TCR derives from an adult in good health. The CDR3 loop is CASSQDPAGQDGNTIYF. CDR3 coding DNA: TGCGCCAGCAGCCAAGATCCGGCGGGGCAGGATGGAAACACCATATATTTT.